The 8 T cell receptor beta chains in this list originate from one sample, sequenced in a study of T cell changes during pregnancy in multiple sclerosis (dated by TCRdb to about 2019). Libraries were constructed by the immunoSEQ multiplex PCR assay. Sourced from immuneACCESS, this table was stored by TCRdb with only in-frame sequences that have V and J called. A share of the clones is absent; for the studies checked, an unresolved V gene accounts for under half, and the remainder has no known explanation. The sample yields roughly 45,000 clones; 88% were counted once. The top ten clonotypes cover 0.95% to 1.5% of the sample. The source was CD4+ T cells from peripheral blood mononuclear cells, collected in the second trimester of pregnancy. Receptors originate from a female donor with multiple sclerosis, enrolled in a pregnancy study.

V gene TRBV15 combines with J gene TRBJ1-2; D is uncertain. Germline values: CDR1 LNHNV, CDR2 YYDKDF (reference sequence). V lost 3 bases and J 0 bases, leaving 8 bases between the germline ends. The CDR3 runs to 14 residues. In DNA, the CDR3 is TGTGCCACCAGCAGGGGAGGCACTAACTATGGCTACACCTTC. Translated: CATSRGGTNYGYTF.

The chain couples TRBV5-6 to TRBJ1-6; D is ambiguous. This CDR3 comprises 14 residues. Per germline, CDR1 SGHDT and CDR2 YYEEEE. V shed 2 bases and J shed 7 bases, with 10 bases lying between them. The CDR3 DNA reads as TGTGCCAGCAGCTTTGGACTGGGAAATTCACCCCTCCACTTT. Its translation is CASSFGLGNSPLHF. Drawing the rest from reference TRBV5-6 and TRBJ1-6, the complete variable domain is DAGVTQSPTHLIKTRGQQVTLRCSPKSGHDTVSWYQQALGQGPQFIFQYYEEEERQRGNFPDRFSGHQFPNYSSELNVNALLLGDSALYLCASSFGLGNSPLHFGNGTRLTVT.

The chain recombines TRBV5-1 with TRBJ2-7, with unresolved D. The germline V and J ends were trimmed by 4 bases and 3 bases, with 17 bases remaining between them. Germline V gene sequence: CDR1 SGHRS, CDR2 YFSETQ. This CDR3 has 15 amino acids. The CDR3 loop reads CASSVQTMNYYEQYF. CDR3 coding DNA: TGCGCCAGCAGCGTACAAACAATGAACTACTACGAGCAGTACTTC.

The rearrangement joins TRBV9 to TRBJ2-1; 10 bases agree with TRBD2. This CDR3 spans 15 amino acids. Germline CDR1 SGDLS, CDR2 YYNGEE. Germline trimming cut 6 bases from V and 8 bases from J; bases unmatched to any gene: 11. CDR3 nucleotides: TGTGCCAGCACCCCTGGAGTACTAGCGGGACATGAGCAGTTCTTC. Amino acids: CASTPGVLAGHEQFF.

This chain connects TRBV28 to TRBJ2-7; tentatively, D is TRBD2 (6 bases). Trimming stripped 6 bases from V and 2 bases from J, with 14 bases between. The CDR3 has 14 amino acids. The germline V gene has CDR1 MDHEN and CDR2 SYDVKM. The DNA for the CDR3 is TGTGCCAGCAGCGGGGGAGACCCTCCCTACGAGCAGTACTTC. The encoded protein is CASSGGDPPYEQYF.

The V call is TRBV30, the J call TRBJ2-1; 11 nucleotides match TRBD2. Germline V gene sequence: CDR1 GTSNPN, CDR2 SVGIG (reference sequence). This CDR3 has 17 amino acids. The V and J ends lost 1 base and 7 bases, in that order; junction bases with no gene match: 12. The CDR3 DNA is TGTGCCTGGAGTGATGGATATAGCGGGAGGGCCTGGAATGAGCAGTTCTTC. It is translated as CAWSDGYSGRAWNEQFF. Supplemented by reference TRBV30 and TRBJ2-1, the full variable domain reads SQTIHQWPATLVQPVGSPLSLECTVEGTSNPNLYWYRQAAGRGLQLLFYSVGIGQISSEVPQNLSASRPQDRQFILSSKKLLLSDSGFYLCAWSDGYSGRAWNEQFFGPGTRLTVL.

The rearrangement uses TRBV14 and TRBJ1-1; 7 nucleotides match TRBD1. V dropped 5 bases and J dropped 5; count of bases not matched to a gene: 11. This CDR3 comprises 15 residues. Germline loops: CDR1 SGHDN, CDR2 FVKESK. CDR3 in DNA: TGTGCCAGCAGCTTTAACAGGGGAAGAAGGACTGAAGCTTTCTTT. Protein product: CASSFNRGRRTEAFF.

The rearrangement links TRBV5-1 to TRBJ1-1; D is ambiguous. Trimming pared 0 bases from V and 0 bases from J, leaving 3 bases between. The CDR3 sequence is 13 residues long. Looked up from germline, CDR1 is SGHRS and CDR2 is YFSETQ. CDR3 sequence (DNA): TGCGCCAGCAGCTTGGAGCTGAACACTGAAGCTTTCTTT. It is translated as CASSLELNTEAFF.